This T cell receptor (beta chain) was sequenced in a study of prognosis after radiotherapy for stage I lung cancer. Amplicons of TCR beta CDR3 were generated from genomic DNA by two-round multiplex PCR. Every TRBV and TRBJ gene had its own specific primer in first-round PCR. Universal primers drove the second round of PCR amplification. MiXCR was run by TCRdb on the multiplex PCR reads, yielding one entry per CDR3 protein. Here the sample spans 50,000 to 75,000 distinct CDR3 sequences, more than 25% being singletons. The origin of this receptor is a donor aged 50 or older with non-small cell lung cancer. The sequenced sample was PBMCs, obtained before or after stereotactic body radiation therapy (not recorded which).

The DNA of the CDR3 is TGTGCCAGCAGCCCCAGCACTGGATCCAATGAGCAGTTCTTC. Translating gives CASSPSTGSNEQFF. This chain joins TRBV11-2 and TRBJ2-1; D is uncertain. Germline V gene lookup returns CDR1 SGHAT and CDR2 FQNNGV. This CDR3 comprises 14 residues. Trimming left V 5 bases short and J 6 bases short, with 14 bases between.